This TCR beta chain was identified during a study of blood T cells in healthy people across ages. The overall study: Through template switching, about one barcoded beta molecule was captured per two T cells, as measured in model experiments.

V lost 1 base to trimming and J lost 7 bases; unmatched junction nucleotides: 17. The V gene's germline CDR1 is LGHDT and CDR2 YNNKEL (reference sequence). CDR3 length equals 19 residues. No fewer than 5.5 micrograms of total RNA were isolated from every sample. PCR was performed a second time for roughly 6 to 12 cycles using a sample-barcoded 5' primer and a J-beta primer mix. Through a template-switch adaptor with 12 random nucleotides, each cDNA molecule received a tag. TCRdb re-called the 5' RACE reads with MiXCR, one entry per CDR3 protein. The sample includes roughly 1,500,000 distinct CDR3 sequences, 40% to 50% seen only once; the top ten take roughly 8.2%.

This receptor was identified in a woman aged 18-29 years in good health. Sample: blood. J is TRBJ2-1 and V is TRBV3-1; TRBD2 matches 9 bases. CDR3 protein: CASSQVPKTGTSPLNEQFF. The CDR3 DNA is TGTGCCAGCAGCCAAGTCCCAAAAACCGGGACTAGCCCTCTAAATGAGCAGTTCTTC.